Listed below are T cell receptor beta chains from one sample, sequenced in a study of T-cell reconstitution after alpha-beta-depleted transplantation in children. TCRdb independently ran MiXCR on the PCR reads; one entry per CDR3 protein. The table lists hundreds of thousands of distinct CDR3 sequences, 10% to 15% of them singletons. Specimen: PBMCs, mostly from graft donor cells, collected 360 days after TCRalphabeta/CD19-depleted stem cell transplant. The receptors originated from a male patient between 5 and 17 years old who had a stem cell transplant for acute myeloid leukemia, so the T cells may come from the graft donor. Both conserved end residues are part of each CDR3. The order of the fields is V gene, clone size, D gene, J gene, CDR3 DNA, CDR3 protein. A D gene is named only where the DNA matches it firmly. Not every row has a clone size; where given, it reads once, few, many or a size class.

V gene: TRBV3-1; clone size: many; D gene: .; J gene: TRBJ2-3; CDR3 DNA: TGTGCCAGCAGCCAAGACCCCCGCACAGATACGCAGTATTTT; CDR3 protein: CASSQDPRTDTQYF
V gene: TRBV20-1; clone size: few; D gene: .; J gene: TRBJ2-3; CDR3 DNA: TGCAGTGCCGAGGGGAAACAGTCGGATACGCAGTATTTT; CDR3 protein: CSAEGKQSDTQYF
V gene: TRBV19; clone size: few; D gene: .; J gene: TRBJ1-5; CDR3 DNA: TGTGCCAGTAGTATCAGCAGGGCGGGGGTCAATCAGCCCCAGCATTTT; CDR3 protein: CASSISRAGVNQPQHF
V gene: TRBV7-2; clone size: .; D gene: .; J gene: TRBJ1-1; CDR3 DNA: TGTGCCAGCAGCTTGACAGCGAAGATGCTAATGAACACTGAAGCTCTCTTT; CDR3 protein: CASSLTAKMLMNTEALF
V gene: TRBV4-3; clone size: few; D gene: .; J gene: TRBJ2-2; CDR3 DNA: TGCGCCAGCAGCCCGGTTAGGGCCGGCGGGGAGCTGTTTTTT; CDR3 protein: CASSPVRAGGELFF
V gene: TRBV24-1; clone size: many; D gene: TRBD2; J gene: TRBJ2-5; CDR3 DNA: TGTGCCACCAGCGACATAGCGGGAGTGGGGCAAGAGACCCAGTACTTC; CDR3 protein: CATSDIAGVGQETQYF
V gene: TRBV20-1; clone size: many; D gene: .; J gene: TRBJ2-7; CDR3 DNA: TGCAGTGCTTTGGGTTTGGGCTACGAGCAGTACTTC; CDR3 protein: CSALGLGYEQYF
V gene: TRBV28; clone size: many; D gene: .; J gene: TRBJ2-3; CDR3 DNA: TGTGCCAGCAGTCGGGGTAGCACAGATACGCAGTATTTT; CDR3 protein: CASSRGSTDTQYF
V gene: TRBV18; clone size: .; D gene: .; J gene: TRBJ2-5; CDR3 DNA: TGTGCCAGCTCACCCGTTACAGCCCTAGGGAGAGAGACCCAGTACTTC; CDR3 protein: CASSPVTALGRETQYF
V gene: TRBV29-1; clone size: few; D gene: TRBD2; J gene: TRBJ2-7; CDR3 DNA: TGCAGCGTTGAATGTCCGTCTAGCGGGAGCTACGAGCAGTACTTC; CDR3 protein: CSVECPSSGSYEQYF
V gene: TRBV7-2; clone size: few; D gene: TRBD2; J gene: TRBJ2-3; CDR3 DNA: TGTGCCAGCAGACGGGACCGGGGGGACACAGATACGCAGTATTTT; CDR3 protein: CASRRDRGDTDTQYF
V gene: TRBV11-2; clone size: few; D gene: TRBD2; J gene: TRBJ2-1; CDR3 DNA: TGTGCCAGCAGCTCGACGGAGCGGGAGGAAAAGTTCTTC; CDR3 protein: CASSSTEREEKFF
V gene: TRBV3-1; clone size: .; D gene: .; J gene: TRBJ2-1; CDR3 DNA: TGTGCCAGCAGCCAAGATGCCCGACAGAATGAGCAGTTCTTC; CDR3 protein: CASSQDARQNEQFF
V gene: TRBV15; clone size: few; D gene: TRBD2; J gene: TRBJ2-2; CDR3 DNA: TGTGCCACCAGCAGAGACCCCACTAGCGGAAACACCGGGGAGCTGTTTTTT; CDR3 protein: CATSRDPTSGNTGELFF
V gene: TRBV7-3; clone size: .; D gene: .; J gene: TRBJ2-6; CDR3 DNA: TGTGCCAGCAGCTTAAGACTCCCTGGGGCCAACGTCCTGACTTTC; CDR3 protein: CASSLRLPGANVLTF
V gene: TRBV20-1; clone size: few; D gene: .; J gene: TRBJ2-1; CDR3 DNA: TGCAGTGCTAGGGGGGCCTCCTACAATGAGCAGTTCTTC; CDR3 protein: CSARGASYNEQFF
V gene: TRBV4-3; clone size: many; D gene: .; J gene: TRBJ2-1; CDR3 DNA: TGCGCCAGCAGCCAACGCGGAACCTACAATGAGCAGTTCTTC; CDR3 protein: CASSQRGTYNEQFF
V gene: TRBV7-8; clone size: many; D gene: TRBD1; J gene: TRBJ1-4; CDR3 DNA: TGTGCCAGCAGCTTGGGGACAGGGAGAGGAGAAAAACTGTTTTTT; CDR3 protein: CASSLGTGRGEKLFF
V gene: TRBV24-1; clone size: .; D gene: TRBD1; J gene: TRBJ1-5; CDR3 DNA: TGTGCCACCAGTGATCGGGACAGGGGAAGCAATCAGCCCCAGCATTTT; CDR3 protein: CATSDRDRGSNQPQHF
V gene: TRBV20-1; clone size: .; D gene: .; J gene: TRBJ2-5; CDR3 DNA: TGCAGTGTCCCAAAACTCCAAGAGACCCAGTACTTC; CDR3 protein: CSVPKLQETQYF
V gene: TRBV7-8; clone size: few; D gene: .; J gene: TRBJ2-5; CDR3 DNA: TGTGCCAGCAGATTCACCCCAACCCCCCGATTTCAAGAGACCCAGTACTTC; CDR3 protein: CASRFTPTPRFQETQYF
V gene: TRBV7-2; clone size: .; D gene: .; J gene: TRBJ2-5; CDR3 DNA: TGTGCCAGCAGCGGACCGAAAGCTTTCTTC; CDR3 protein: CASSGPKAFF
V gene: TRBV14; clone size: few; D gene: .; J gene: TRBJ2-5; CDR3 DNA: TGTGCCAGCAGCCACCGCTCCTTTTTAGAGACCCAGTACTTC; CDR3 protein: CASSHRSFLETQYF
V gene: TRBV10-3; clone size: many; D gene: TRBD2; J gene: TRBJ2-1; CDR3 DNA: TGTGCCATCAGTGAGGCTAGCGGGAGCTCCTACAATGAGCAGTTCTTC; CDR3 protein: CAISEASGSSYNEQFF
V gene: TRBV28; clone size: few; D gene: TRBD1; J gene: TRBJ2-1; CDR3 DNA: TGTGCCAGCAGTCCACTTGTTGGGACAGGACCTTACAATGAGCAGTTCTTC; CDR3 protein: CASSPLVGTGPYNEQFF
V gene: TRBV18; clone size: .; D gene: TRBD2; J gene: TRBJ2-7; CDR3 DNA: TGTGCCAGCTCTCCTAGCGGCCTAGCGGCTTCCTACGAGCAGTACTTC; CDR3 protein: CASSPSGLAASYEQYF
V gene: TRBV6-2/TRBV6-3; clone size: .; D gene: .; J gene: TRBJ2-7; CDR3 DNA: TGTGCCAGCAGTTCCCCGACTAGGGGCCCCTACGAGCAGTACTTC; CDR3 protein: CASSSPTRGPYEQYF
V gene: TRBV29-1; clone size: many; D gene: .; J gene: TRBJ2-3; CDR3 DNA: TGCAGCGTCGACTCTTCTAGCACAGATACGCAGTATTTT; CDR3 protein: CSVDSSSTDTQYF
V gene: TRBV24-1; clone size: few; D gene: .; J gene: TRBJ2-1; CDR3 DNA: TGTGCCACCGAGGGACAAGGAATCGATGAGCAGTTCTTC; CDR3 protein: CATEGQGIDEQFF
V gene: TRBV28; clone size: few; D gene: TRBD2; J gene: TRBJ2-3; CDR3 DNA: TGTGCCAGCAGTTTTCCGGCGGGGGTCAATACGCAGTATTTT; CDR3 protein: CASSFPAGVNTQYF
V gene: TRBV25-1; clone size: .; D gene: TRBD1; J gene: TRBJ2-7; CDR3 DNA: TGTGCCAGCCGTGGGTCCGGGACAGCTTCTAGCGAGCAGTACTTC; CDR3 protein: CASRGSGTASSEQYF
V gene: TRBV10-3; clone size: .; D gene: .; J gene: TRBJ1-3; CDR3 DNA: TGTGCCATCGCGACTGACCTCTCTGGAAACACCATATATTTT; CDR3 protein: CAIATDLSGNTIYF
V gene: TRBV27; clone size: .; D gene: .; J gene: TRBJ2-2; CDR3 DNA: TGTGCCAGCAGTATTTTACTCGGGGAGCTGTTTTTT; CDR3 protein: CASSILLGELFF
V gene: TRBV11-3; clone size: .; D gene: .; J gene: TRBJ2-7; CDR3 DNA: TGTGCCAGCAGCGAGGGGTCTTACTACGAGCAGTACTTC; CDR3 protein: CASSEGSYYEQYF
V gene: TRBV3-1; clone size: many; D gene: .; J gene: TRBJ2-5; CDR3 DNA: TGTGCCAGCACTTTGCGGAGGGCACAAGAGACCCAGTACTTC; CDR3 protein: CASTLRRAQETQYF
V gene: TRBV20-1; clone size: few; D gene: .; J gene: TRBJ1-1; CDR3 DNA: TGCAGTGCTAGACCCCCTCCCGGGGAAGCTTTCTTT; CDR3 protein: CSARPPPGEAFF
V gene: TRBV20-1; clone size: many; D gene: .; J gene: TRBJ1-1; CDR3 DNA: TGCAGTGCTCCCCGCCACCAGGGGAACACTGAAGCTTTCTTT; CDR3 protein: CSAPRHQGNTEAFF
V gene: TRBV7-9; clone size: few; D gene: TRBD2; J gene: TRBJ2-4; CDR3 DNA: TGTGCCAGCAGCTTATGGCTAGCGGGAGGAGCCAAAAACATTCAGTACTTC; CDR3 protein: CASSLWLAGGAKNIQYF
V gene: TRBV4-3; clone size: many; D gene: TRBD2; J gene: TRBJ2-1; CDR3 DNA: TGCGCCAGCAGCCATCAACTAGCGGGAATTCGGGTTGGGCGGTTCTTC; CDR3 protein: CASSHQLAGIRVGRFF
V gene: TRBV6-5; clone size: .; D gene: .; J gene: TRBJ2-7; CDR3 DNA: TGTGCCAGCAGTTACGCGGGCCTCTTTTACGAGCAGTACTTC; CDR3 protein: CASSYAGLFYEQYF
V gene: TRBV12-3/TRBV12-4; clone size: few; D gene: .; J gene: TRBJ2-7; CDR3 DNA: TGTGCCAGCAGTTTTGCCGGACCTGACTACGAGCAGTACTTC; CDR3 protein: CASSFAGPDYEQYF
V gene: TRBV4-1; clone size: many; D gene: TRBD2; J gene: TRBJ2-7; CDR3 DNA: TGCGCCAGCAGCCAAGGGGACCCTTTTCCGGGACTAGCGGAGAGTAGCTCCTACGAGCAGTACTTC; CDR3 protein: CASSQGDPFPGLAESSSYEQYF
V gene: TRBV28; clone size: few; D gene: .; J gene: TRBJ2-3; CDR3 DNA: TGTGCCAGCAGCCCTACCCTAGCAGATACGCAGTATTTT; CDR3 protein: CASSPTLADTQYF
V gene: TRBV7-2; clone size: .; D gene: .; J gene: TRBJ1-5; CDR3 DNA: TGTGCCAGCAGTTTGGGCACCTATAGCAATCAGCCCCAGCATTTT; CDR3 protein: CASSLGTYSNQPQHF
V gene: TRBV2; clone size: .; D gene: .; J gene: TRBJ2-1; CDR3 DNA: TGTGCCAGCGGGGCGGCGTTCTACAATGAGCAGTTCTTC; CDR3 protein: CASGAAFYNEQFF
V gene: TRBV20-1; clone size: few; D gene: TRBD2; J gene: TRBJ2-5; CDR3 DNA: TGCAGTGCTAGCTCCACGGACCTAGCGGGAGGCGAAGAGACCCAGTACTTC; CDR3 protein: CSASSTDLAGGEETQYF
V gene: TRBV12-3/TRBV12-4; clone size: few; D gene: .; J gene: TRBJ2-7; CDR3 DNA: TGTGCCAGCAGTTTAAGGAGGGGCACCTACGAGCAGTACTTC; CDR3 protein: CASSLRRGTYEQYF
V gene: TRBV20-1; clone size: .; D gene: .; J gene: TRBJ2-4; CDR3 DNA: TGCAGTGCTAGAGGCCCCGATGGCATTCAGTACTTC; CDR3 protein: CSARGPDGIQYF
V gene: TRBV11-2; clone size: .; D gene: TRBD2; J gene: TRBJ2-1; CDR3 DNA: TGTGCCAGCAGCTTAGACCCCTCGGGACTAGCGATGTATGAGCAGTTCTTC; CDR3 protein: CASSLDPSGLAMYEQFF